A single sample is the source of the 24 T cell receptor beta chains below, sequenced in a study of T cells in lung cancer brain metastases. Generated by immunoSEQ multiplex PCR, the TCRdb table keeps only in-frame clones and is missing some. The sample carries approximately 4,400 clones, about 88% recorded once. Sequencing used tumor tissue from the primary lung tumor. The receptors derive from a woman between 45 and 60 years old with non-small cell lung cancer.

The genes are TRBV7-6 and TRBJ1-1; no clear D. The CDR3 extends over 13 amino acids. CDR1 and CDR2 (germline): SGHVS, FNYEAQ. Trimming stripped 3 bases from V and 1 base from J, with 6 bases between. The CDR3 coding sequence is TGTGCCAGCAGCTTGAGGGAGAACACTGAAGCTTTCTTT. Amino acids: CASSLRENTEAFF.

This clone appeared a single time. The chain combines TRBV23-1 with TRBJ2-3; D remains unclear. TRBV23-1 is flagged as an ORF with uncertain function. Trimming left V 3 bases short and J 0 bases short, with 10 bases between. The CDR3 length is 15 residues. The DNA for the CDR3 is TGCGCCAGCAGTCATTTGTTTCCTAGCACAGATACGCAGTATTTT. Translated: CASSHLFPSTDTQYF.

The chain couples TRBV2 to TRBJ2-1; no clear D gene. CDR1 and CDR2 (germline): SNHLY, FYNNEI. Trimming pared 10 bases from V and 0 bases from J, leaving 10 bases between. This CDR3 is 13 amino acids long. This chain's CDR3 is CATTTDSYNEQFF. The DNA for the CDR3 is TGTGCCACGACGACGGACTCCTACAATGAGCAGTTCTTC.

V and J are TRBV5-4 and TRBJ2-5; TRBD2 aligns across 9 bases. Germline V gene sequence: CDR1 SGHNT, CDR2 YYREEE (reference sequence). J was trimmed by 3 bases and V by 0 bases; bases with no gene match: 12. The CDR3 sequence is 18 residues long. CDR3 in amino acids: CASSLGRESGGREETQYF. CDR3 coding DNA: TGTGCCAGCAGCTTGGGAAGAGAGTCGGGCGGGAGGGAAGAGACCCAGTACTTC.

The chain is built from TRBV27 and TRBJ2-3; D not certain. Germline CDR1 MNHEY, CDR2 SMNVEV (reference sequence). The CDR3 covers 13 residues. Trimming took 3 bases from V and 4 from J, leaving 8 bases between them. The CDR3 loop is CASSLERADTQYF. The CDR3 DNA reads TGTGCCAGCAGTTTGGAAAGGGCAGATACGCAGTATTTT.

The V and J genes are TRBV5-1 and TRBJ1-4; the D is unclear. CDR3 length: 14 amino acids. Germline CDR1 reads SGHRS; CDR2 reads YFSETQ. V was trimmed by 1 base and J by 4 bases, leaving 8 bases between them. The CDR3 region is CASSLSAFNEKLFF. The CDR3 DNA reads as TGCGCCAGCAGCTTGTCAGCATTTAATGAAAAACTGTTTTTT.

The chain uses TRBV11-2 and TRBJ1-3; a weak D match, TRBD1 (5 bases). The V end lost 5 bases, the J end lost 2 bases, and 10 bases lay between the germline ends. The CDR3 runs 14 residues. CDR1 and CDR2 from the germline V gene are SGHAT and FQNNGV. CDR3 DNA: TGTGCCAGCAGCCCAGGGTCGACTGGAAACACCATATATTTT. Its translation is CASSPGSTGNTIYF.

The V call is TRBV7-3, the J call TRBJ1-1; possibly TRBD1 for D (6 bases). V was clipped by 5 bases and J by 7 bases, with 20 bases between them. Germline values: CDR1 SGHTA, CDR2 FQGTGA. This CDR3 has 15 amino acids. The CDR3 region has the DNA TGTGCCAGCAGCCAATCCGGTCAGGGGTCGGATGAAGCTTTCTTT. It yields the protein CASSQSGQGSDEAFF. The complete variable domain, with remaining parts taken from reference TRBV7-3 and TRBJ1-1, reads GAGVSQTPSNKVTEKGKYVELRCDPISGHTALYWYRQSLGQGPEFLIYFQGTGAADDSGLPNDRFFAVRPEGSVSTLKIQRTERGDSAVYLCASSQSGQGSDEAFFGQGTRLTVV.

V is TRBV5-1 and J is TRBJ1-2, with 9 positions matching TRBD1. The CDR3 contains 15 residues. V shed 5 bases, J shed 8 bases, and the junction held 13 bases outside the gene matches. In germline, CDR1 is SGHRS, CDR2 YFSETQ. The CDR3 sequence: CASRFGLQGAYGYTF. In DNA, the CDR3 is TGCGCCAGCAGATTCGGCTTACAGGGGGCGTACGGCTACACCTTC.

The chain joins TRBV30 to TRBJ1-1; a possible D gene is TRBD1 (6 bases). V was trimmed by 2 bases and J by 9 bases, leaving 13 bases between them. This CDR3 is 12 amino acids long. Germline CDR1 GTSNPN, CDR2 SVGIG (reference sequence). The CDR3 nucleotides are TGTGCCTGGAGTAGCCTAGGGGGACAAGCTTTCTTT. Its protein product is CAWSSLGGQAFF.

The V and J genes are TRBV4-3 and TRBJ1-1; 7 bases are shared with TRBD1. CDR1 is LGHNA, CDR2 YSLEER, per germline. The CDR3 is 14 residues long. Germline trimming cut 4 bases from V and 9 bases from J; bases unmatched to any gene: 11. The CDR3 DNA follows: TGCGCCAGCAGCCGTCAGACCGGGACAGCCAAAGCTTTCTTT. It codes for CASSRQTGTAKAFF.

The chain has TRBV7-9 and TRBJ2-5, with D possibly matching TRBD2 (5 bases). This CDR3 contains 16 residues. Germline V lookup: CDR1 SEHNR, CDR2 FQNEAQ (reference sequence). Between the trimmed V and J ends, which lost 2 bases and 5 bases, there was a span of 18 bases. The CDR3 DNA follows: TGTGCCAGCAGCTTACCGCCCCAAACTAGATGGGAGACCCAGTACTTC. Its protein product is CASSLPPQTRWETQYF.

The rearrangement links TRBV5-1 to TRBJ1-1; unclear D gene. This CDR3 spans 13 amino acids. Germline CDR1 and CDR2: SGHRS and YFSETQ. The V and J ends lost 1 base and 3 bases respectively, with 7 bases between them. CDR3: CASSLMSDTEAFF. The CDR3 nucleotides are TGCGCCAGCAGCTTGATGTCGGACACTGAAGCTTTCTTT.

This rearrangement joins TRBV7-2 to TRBJ2-7; D uncertain. Trimming took 6 bases from V and 6 from J, leaving 18 bases between them. Germline V lookup: CDR1 SGHTA, CDR2 FQGNSA. The CDR3 has 14 amino acids. The CDR3 region is CASSYYVEVSEQYF. In DNA, the CDR3 is TGTGCCAGCAGTTACTACGTTGAAGTCTCCGAGCAGTACTTC.

The chain couples TRBV19 to TRBJ1-1; 7 bases map to TRBD1. There are 20 residues in the CDR3. The junction had 18 bases not matched to a gene; V was cut back by 2 bases and J by 0 bases. Per the germline V gene, CDR1 is LNHDA and CDR2 is SQIVND (reference sequence). As DNA, the CDR3 is TGTGCCAGTAGTATAATCTTGGGAGGCGGGACAGATTTCATGAACACTGAAGCTTTCTTT. Translating it yields CASSIILGGGTDFMNTEAFF.

The chain uses TRBV23-1 and TRBJ1-5; unclear D gene. TRBV23-1 is an ORF, with its function uncertain. The CDR3 consists of 13 residues. Trimming left V 0 bases short and J 6 bases short, with 6 bases between. The CDR3 reads CASSQSSSQPQHF. CDR3 sequence (DNA): TGCGCCAGCAGTCAATCTAGTTCTCAGCCCCAGCATTTT.

CDR3 nucleotide sequence: TGCAGTGGGGGTAGCAATCAGCCCCAGCATTTT. Encoded protein: CSGGSNQPQHF. The rearrangement uses TRBV20-1 and TRBJ1-5; D not resolved. The CDR3 totals 11 residues. Germline V gene sequence: CDR1 DFQATT, CDR2 SNEGSKA (reference sequence). The V end lost 7 bases, the J end lost 0 bases, and 4 bases lay between the germline ends.

This chain links TRBV7-9 with TRBJ1-1, with D possibly matching TRBD1 (6 bases). Trimming took off 10 bases at V and 7 bases at J, with 22 bases between the two ends. Per the germline V gene, CDR1 is SEHNR and CDR2 is FQNEAQ (reference sequence). The CDR3 length is 14 residues. CDR3 nucleotides: TGTGCCACCTTCCCCGGGGGCGCCCAGGTTGAAGCTTTCTTT. It codes for CATFPGGAQVEAFF.

This chain's CDR3 is CASSSSRSQHF. The CDR3 nucleotides read TGTGCCAGCAGCTCTTCTCGGTCCCAGCATTTT. The chain recombines TRBV28 with TRBJ1-5, with unresolved D. Germline lookup yields CDR1 MDHEN and CDR2 SYDVKM. V lost 6 bases and J 11 bases, leaving 11 bases between the germline ends. The CDR3 is 11 amino acids.

The rearrangement uses TRBV18 and TRBJ1-5; D might be TRBD1 (5 bases). The CDR3 totals 14 residues. The V end was cut by 3 bases, the J end by 7 bases, with 13 bases between. Germline CDR1 and CDR2: KGHSH and LQKENI. The DNA of the CDR3 is TGTGCCAGCTCACCGACCGTGGGGGAACAGCCCCAGCATTTT. Protein product: CASSPTVGEQPQHF.

The chain is built from TRBV2 and TRBJ2-7; D ambiguous. CDR3 length: 12 amino acids. Between the trimmed V and J ends, which lost 6 bases and 4 bases, there was a span of 10 bases. Germline V gene lookup returns CDR1 SNHLY and CDR2 FYNNEI. The CDR3 DNA is TGTGCCAGCAGCCCCCTAGGGTACGAGCAGTACTTC. Translating gives CASSPLGYEQYF. Full variable domain (remainder filled in from reference TRBV2 and TRBJ2-7): EPEVTQTPSHQVTQMGQEVILRCVPISNHLYFYWYRQILGQKVEFLVSFYNNEISEKSEIFDDQFSVERPDGSNFTLKIRSTKLEDSAMYFCASSPLGYEQYFGPGTRLTVT.

This sequence joins TRBV19 and TRBJ2-7, with D possibly being TRBD1 (6 bases). The CDR3 length is 16 residues. The germline gives CDR1 LNHDA, CDR2 SQIVND (reference sequence). Trimming removed 7 bases at V and 5 bases at J, with 24 bases between. In DNA form, the CDR3 reads TGTGCCAGTAAAGACAGGCTCTCAATGGGTCACGACGAGCAGTACTTC. It codes for CASKDRLSMGHDEQYF. The entire variable domain, with the rest obtained from reference TRBV19 and TRBJ2-7, is as follows: DGGITQSPKYLFRKEGQNVTLSCEQNLNHDAMYWYRQDPGQGLRLIYYSQIVNDFQKGDIAEGYSVSREKKESFPLTVTSAQKNPTAFYLCASKDRLSMGHDEQYFGPGTRLTVT.

The V and J genes are TRBV4-3 and TRBJ1-1; possibly TRBD1 for D (5 bases). Trimming took off 3 bases at V and 4 bases at J, with 15 bases between the two ends. The CDR3 is 15 residues long. Germline V gives CDR1 LGHNA, CDR2 YSLEER. CDR3 residues: CASSQSGMGRTEAFF. CDR3 DNA sequence: TGCGCCAGCAGCCAGTCAGGGATGGGGCGCACTGAAGCTTTCTTT.

The rearrangement links TRBV15 to TRBJ2-1, with 11 bases matching TRBD2. Trimming took 5 bases from V and 2 from J; bases not matched to a gene: 5. The CDR3 loop spans 16 amino acids. Germline-derived CDR1 and CDR2 are LNHNV and YYDKDF (reference sequence). The CDR3 loop reads CATSGNSGRAYNEQFF. The CDR3 DNA follows: TGTGCCACCAGCGGTAATAGCGGGAGGGCCTACAATGAGCAGTTCTTC.